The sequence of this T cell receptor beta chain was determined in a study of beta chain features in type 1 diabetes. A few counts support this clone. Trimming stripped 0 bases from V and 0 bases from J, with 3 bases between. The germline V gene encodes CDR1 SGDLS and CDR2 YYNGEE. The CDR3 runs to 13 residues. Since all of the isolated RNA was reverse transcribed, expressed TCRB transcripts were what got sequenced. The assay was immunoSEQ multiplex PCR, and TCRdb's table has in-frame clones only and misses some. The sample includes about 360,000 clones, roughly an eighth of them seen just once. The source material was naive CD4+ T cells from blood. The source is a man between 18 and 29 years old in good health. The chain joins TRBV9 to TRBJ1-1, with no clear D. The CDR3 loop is CASSVALNTEAFF. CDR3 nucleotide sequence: TGTGCCAGCAGCGTAGCTCTGAACACTGAAGCTTTCTTT.